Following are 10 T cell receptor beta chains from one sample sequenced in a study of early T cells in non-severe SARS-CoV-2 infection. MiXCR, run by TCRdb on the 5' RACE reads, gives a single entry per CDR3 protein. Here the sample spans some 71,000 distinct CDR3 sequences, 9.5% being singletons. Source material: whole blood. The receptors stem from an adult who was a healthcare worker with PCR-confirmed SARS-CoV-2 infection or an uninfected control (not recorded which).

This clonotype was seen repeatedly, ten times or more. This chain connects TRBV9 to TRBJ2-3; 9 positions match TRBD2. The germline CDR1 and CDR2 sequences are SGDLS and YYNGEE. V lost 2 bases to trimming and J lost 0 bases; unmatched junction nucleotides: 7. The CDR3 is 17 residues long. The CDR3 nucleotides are TGTGCCAGCAGCGTGTTAGCGGGGGCCCCTAGCACAGATACGCAGTATTTT. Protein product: CASSVLAGAPSTDTQYF.

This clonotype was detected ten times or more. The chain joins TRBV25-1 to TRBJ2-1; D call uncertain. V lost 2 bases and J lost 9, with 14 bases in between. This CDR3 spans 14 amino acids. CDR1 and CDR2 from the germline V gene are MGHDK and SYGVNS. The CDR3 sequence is CASSEETAAGEQFF. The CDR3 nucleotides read TGTGCCAGCAGTGAAGAAACAGCAGCCGGTGAGCAGTTCTTC.

The CDR3 spells CASSPSGRAWETQYF. CDR3 nucleotides: TGTGCCAGCAGCCCTAGCGGGAGGGCCTGGGAGACCCAGTACTTC. This rearrangement joins TRBV11-2 to TRBJ2-5; 12 bases fit TRBD2. V was pared by 5 bases and J by 5 bases, with 6 bases of the junction left unmatched. Germline V gene lookup returns CDR1 SGHAT and CDR2 FQNNGV. CDR3 length: 15 amino acids.

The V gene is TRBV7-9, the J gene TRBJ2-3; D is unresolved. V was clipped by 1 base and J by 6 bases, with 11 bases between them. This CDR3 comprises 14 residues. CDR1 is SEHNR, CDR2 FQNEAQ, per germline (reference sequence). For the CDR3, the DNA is TGTGCCAGCAGCTTAGATGGGGTCCCGGATACGCAGTATTTT. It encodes CASSLDGVPDTQYF.

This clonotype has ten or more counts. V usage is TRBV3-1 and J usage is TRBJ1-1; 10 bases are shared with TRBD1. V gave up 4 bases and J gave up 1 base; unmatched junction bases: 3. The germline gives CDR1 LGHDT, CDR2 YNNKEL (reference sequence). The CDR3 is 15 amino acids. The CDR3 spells CASSPWTGGNTEAFF. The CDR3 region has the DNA TGTGCCAGCAGCCCCTGGACAGGGGGGAACACTGAAGCTTTCTTT. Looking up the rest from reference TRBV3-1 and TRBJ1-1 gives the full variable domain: DTAVSQTPKYLVTQMGNDKSIKCEQNLGHDTMYWYKQDSKKFLKIMFSYNNKELIINETVPNRFSPKSPDKAHLNLHINSLELGDSAVYFCASSPWTGGNTEAFFGQGTRLTVV.

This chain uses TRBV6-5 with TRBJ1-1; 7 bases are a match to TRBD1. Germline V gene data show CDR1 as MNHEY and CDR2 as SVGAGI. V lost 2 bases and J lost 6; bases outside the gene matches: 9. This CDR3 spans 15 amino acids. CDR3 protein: CASSYLPGGEAEAFF. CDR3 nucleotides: TGTGCCAGCAGTTACCTCCCAGGGGGGGAGGCTGAAGCTTTCTTT.

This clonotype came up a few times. CDR3 protein: CASSRGSGANVLTF. In DNA form, the CDR3 reads TGTGCCAGCAGCCGGGGGAGTGGGGCCAACGTCCTGACTTTC. The V and J genes are TRBV14 and TRBJ2-6, with D perhaps matching TRBD1 or TRBD2 (5 bases each). The germline V gene has CDR1 SGHDN and CDR2 FVKESK. There are 14 residues in the CDR3. Trimming removed 4 bases from V and 3 bases from J, with 7 bases in between.

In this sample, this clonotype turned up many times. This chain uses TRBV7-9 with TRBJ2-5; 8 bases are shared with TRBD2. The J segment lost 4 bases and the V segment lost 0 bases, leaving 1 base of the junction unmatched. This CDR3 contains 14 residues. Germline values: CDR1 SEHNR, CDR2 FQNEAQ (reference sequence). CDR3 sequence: CASSLALAGETQYF. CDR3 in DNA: TGTGCCAGCAGCTTAGCTCTAGCGGGAGAGACCCAGTACTTC.

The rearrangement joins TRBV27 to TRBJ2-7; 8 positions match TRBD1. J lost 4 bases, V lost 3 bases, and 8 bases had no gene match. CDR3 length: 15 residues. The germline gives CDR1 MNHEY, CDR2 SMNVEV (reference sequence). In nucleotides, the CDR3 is TGTGCCAGCAGTTTTCCGGGACAGGCGGCGTACGAGCAGTACTTC. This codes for CASSFPGQAAYEQYF.

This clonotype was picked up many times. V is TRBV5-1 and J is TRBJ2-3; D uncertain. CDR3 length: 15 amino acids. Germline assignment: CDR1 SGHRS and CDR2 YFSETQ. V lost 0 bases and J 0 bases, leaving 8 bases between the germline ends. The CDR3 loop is CASSLGQTSTDTQYF. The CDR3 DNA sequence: TGCGCCAGCAGCTTGGGACAAACTAGCACAGATACGCAGTATTTT.